What follows are 20 T cell receptor beta chains derived from one specimen sequenced in a study of response to subunit inactivated influenza vaccine. TCRdb processed the RT-PCR reads anew with MiXCR; each CDR3 protein has one entry. The profile shows a few hundred thousand distinct CDR3 sequences, 12% to 15% of them singletons. Sequences were derived from PBMCs from blood, sampled about 11 days after vaccination. The receptors were sampled from a man aged 45 to 65 who received an inactivated influenza vaccine.

The V call is TRBV20-1, the J call TRBJ2-4; D perhaps matches TRBD1 (7 bases). This CDR3 contains 13 residues. Germline CDR1 and CDR2: DFQATT and SNEGSKA (reference sequence). V was shortened by 2 bases and J by 8 bases, with 13 bases between the two germline ends. The CDR3 DNA reads TGCAGTGCTAGATCCGACAGGGAGGACATTCAGTACTTC. It is translated as CSARSDREDIQYF.

Only a few counts were recorded for this clonotype. The chain employs TRBV20-1 and TRBJ1-1, with 8 bases lining up with TRBD1. The CDR3 has 12 amino acids. Germline CDR1 and CDR2: DFQATT and SNEGSKA (reference sequence). V trimming: 7 bases; J trimming: 6 bases; junction bases outside the gene matches: 7. In DNA, the CDR3 is TGCAGTGGTCAGGGGGCGGCAGCTGAAGCTTTCTTT. Its protein is CSGQGAAAEAFF.

This clonotype was found a few times. The J gene is TRBJ2-5, the V gene TRBV20-1, with 10 bases lining up with TRBD2. With V trimmed by 6 bases and J by 5 bases, 9 bases remained unmatched. The CDR3 runs 14 residues. The germline V gene has CDR1 DFQATT and CDR2 SNEGSKA (reference sequence). CDR3 DNA: TGCAGTGCGACCTCTAGCGGGGGCGGGGAGACCCAGTACTTC. Translated, it gives CSATSSGGGETQYF.

This rearrangement joins TRBV7-9 to TRBJ2-1; D is possibly TRBD1 (8 bases). This CDR3 region has 15 residues. V lost 8 bases, J lost 6 bases, and 20 bases lay in between. Germline CDR1 reads SEHNR; CDR2 reads FQNEAQ (reference sequence). CDR3 loop: CASRTGGGPSNEQFF. The CDR3, as DNA: TGTGCCAGCCGAACAGGGGGAGGGCCATCCAATGAGCAGTTCTTC.

The V gene is TRBV7-2, the J gene TRBJ1-4, with 10 bases fitting TRBD1. The CDR3 is 14 residues long. V lost 5 bases and J lost 8; bases outside the gene matches: 5. CDR1 and CDR2 (germline): SGHTA, FQGNSA. CDR3 bases: TGTGCCAGCAGCGCGACAGGGGGCAAGGAAAAACTGTTTTTT. Residues: CASSATGGKEKLFF. Full variable domain (remainder filled in from reference TRBV7-2 and TRBJ1-4): GAGVSQSPSNKVTEKGKDVELRCDPISGHTALYWYRQSLGQGLEFLIYFQGNSAPDKSGLPSDRFSAERTGGSVSTLTIQRTQQEDSAVYLCASSATGGKEKLFFGSGTQLSVL.

The chain has TRBV5-6 and TRBJ2-1, with D perhaps TRBD2 (6 bases). There are 15 residues in the CDR3. In germline, CDR1 is SGHDT, CDR2 YYEEEE. The V end lost 2 bases, the J end lost 4 bases, and 13 bases lay between the germline ends. CDR3 sequence (DNA): TGTGCCAGCAGCTTCTGGGGGGAGGATTACAATGAGCAGTTCTTC. Translated, it gives CASSFWGEDYNEQFF.

This clonotype has just a few counts. The rearrangement links TRBV7-2 to TRBJ2-4; possibly TRBD1 or TRBD2 for D (6 bases each). Trimming removed 1 base from V and 2 bases from J, with 15 bases in between. Germline-derived CDR1 and CDR2 are SGHTA and FQGNSA. The CDR3 spans 17 residues. The CDR3 sequence: CASSLVVGGRTKNIQYF. The CDR3 DNA reads TGTGCCAGCAGCTTAGTTGTGGGGGGCAGGACCAAAAACATTCAGTACTTC.

This clonotype occurred a few times. The chain carries TRBV28 and TRBJ2-7, with 8 bases lining up with TRBD1. The CDR3 extends over 13 amino acids. Germline CDR1 MDHEN, CDR2 SYDVKM. Trimming cost V 1 base and J 7 bases; bases outside gene matches: 3. Here the CDR3 reads CASSLLQGGEQYF. The CDR3 region has the DNA TGTGCCAGCAGTTTATTACAGGGGGGTGAGCAGTACTTC.

This clonotype was seen many times. This rearrangement joins TRBV6-1 to TRBJ2-1; 9 bases line up with TRBD2. CDR3 length: 15 residues. Germline CDR1 and CDR2: MNHNS and SASEGT. With V trimmed by 6 bases and J by 5 bases, 8 bases remained unmatched. CDR3 in DNA: TGTGCCAGCAGCCACGGGACTAGCCTCAACAATGAGCAGTTCTTC. Amino acids: CASSHGTSLNNEQFF.

About this clonotype: Possible read error: a much larger clone is one base away. The chain has TRBV11-2 and TRBJ2-1; the D is unclear. Per the germline V gene, CDR1 is SGHAT and CDR2 is FQNNGV. The CDR3 sequence is 14 residues long. V shed 2 bases and J shed 6 bases, with 11 bases lying between them. DNA for the CDR3: TGTGCCAGCAGCTTAAATGCGGAAATCAATGAGCAGTTCTTC. Translation: CASSLNAEINEQFF.

CDR3 residues: CASSPVGSGSDEQFF. DNA of the CDR3: TGTGCCAGCTCACCAGTGGGTAGCGGGAGCGATGAGCAGTTCTTC. This rearrangement joins TRBV18 to TRBJ2-1; 9 nucleotides align to TRBD2. The CDR3 sequence is 15 residues long. Germline V gives CDR1 KGHSH, CDR2 LQKENI. The ends lost 2 bases at V and 8 bases at J; junction bases unmatched: 7. The whole variable domain, filled in from reference TRBV18 and TRBJ2-1, reads NAGVMQNPRHLVRRRGQEARLRCSPMKGHSHVYWYRQLPEEGLKFMVYLQKENIIDESGMPKERFSAEFPKEGPSILRIQQVVRGDSAAYFCASSPVGSGSDEQFFGPGTRLTVL.

V usage is TRBV7-2 and J usage is TRBJ2-2; TRBD2 is a possible D gene (6 bases). The ends were cut back, 1 base at V and 5 bases at J, with 14 bases in the middle. CDR3 length equals 16 residues. Looked up from germline, CDR1 is SGHTA and CDR2 is FQGNSA. CDR3 region: CASSLGLWRGTGELFF. CDR3 bases: TGTGCCAGCAGCTTAGGTCTATGGCGGGGAACCGGGGAGCTGTTTTTT.

V usage is TRBV7-2 and J usage is TRBJ2-4; TRBD1 aligns across 7 bases. This CDR3 has 16 residues. The V segment lost 5 bases and the J segment 0 bases; nucleotides outside the gene matches: 7. Germline assignment: CDR1 SGHTA and CDR2 FQGNSA. The CDR3 DNA is TGTGCCAGCAGCCTAGACAGGGTGGCAGCCAAAAACATTCAGTACTTC. Its protein is CASSLDRVAAKNIQYF.

This clonotype was detected many times. The V and J genes are TRBV9 and TRBJ2-3; 9 positions agree with TRBD1. This CDR3 is built from 16 residues. Germline CDR1 SGDLS, CDR2 YYNGEE. Germline trimming cut 3 bases from V and 2 bases from J; bases unmatched to any gene: 7. In nucleotides, the CDR3 is TGTGCCAGCAGCGAAAGGACAGGGGCGAACACAGATACGCAGTATTTT. This sequence encodes CASSERTGANTDTQYF.

This clonotype was observed many times. The rearrangement joins TRBV20-1 to TRBJ2-3; 11 nucleotides align to TRBD2. V lost 4 bases, J lost 5 bases, and 11 bases stayed unmatched. This CDR3 is 16 amino acids long. The germline V gene encodes CDR1 DFQATT and CDR2 SNEGSKA (reference sequence). The CDR3 region is CSATLISGRARDTQYF. CDR3 bases: TGCAGTGCTACCCTTATTAGCGGGAGGGCCCGAGATACGCAGTATTTT.

This clonotype was counted only a few times. The rearrangement links TRBV3-1 to TRBJ2-4, with D tentatively TRBD1 (7 bases). The CDR3 length is 17 residues. The V end lost 0 bases, the J end lost 4 bases, and 16 bases lay between the germline ends. The germline V gene has CDR1 LGHDT and CDR2 YNNKEL (reference sequence). This CDR3 reads CASSQDYVTGTKNIQYF. DNA of the CDR3: TGTGCCAGCAGCCAAGATTACGTGACAGGGACTAAAAACATTCAGTACTTC.

This clonotype was seen a handful of times. The genes are TRBV11-1 and TRBJ1-1; D possibly corresponds to TRBD1 (5 bases). CDR3 length: 19 residues. CDR1 and CDR2 from the germline V gene are SGHAT and FQDESV (reference sequence). V was clipped by 4 bases and J by 3 bases, with 27 bases between them. DNA for the CDR3: TGTGCCAGCAGCTCATTTCCCCGCGTAAACCAGGGTAGGGACACTGAAGCTTTCTTT. It yields the protein CASSSFPRVNQGRDTEAFF.

The table lists this clonotype with many counts. The chain has TRBV7-2 and TRBJ2-1, with 10 bases identical to TRBD2. After removal of 5 bases from V and 6 bases from J, the junction contained 13 bases not matched to a gene. Germline loops: CDR1 SGHTA, CDR2 FQGNSA. The CDR3 totals 17 residues. The chain's CDR3 is CASSPDRSGRPSNEQFF. In DNA, the CDR3 is TGTGCCAGCAGCCCCGACCGTAGCGGGAGGCCCAGCAATGAGCAGTTCTTC.

The chain employs TRBV25-1 and TRBJ1-1; D not certain. The CDR3 has 15 residues. Germline lookup yields CDR1 MGHDK and CDR2 SYGVNS. Trimming removed 3 bases from V and 1 base from J, with 12 bases in between. CDR3 sequence reads: CASSDPERGNTEAFF. CDR3 DNA: TGTGCCAGCAGTGACCCGGAACGGGGGAACACTGAAGCTTTCTTT.

The CDR3 DNA sequence: TGCGCCAGCAGCTTGGTCCAGGGCGATTCACCCCTCCACTTT. Its protein product is CASSLVQGDSPLHF. The J gene is TRBJ1-6, the V gene TRBV5-1; the D gene is possibly TRBD1 (5 bases). This CDR3 region has 14 residues. The V and J ends lost 0 bases and 8 bases respectively, with 9 bases between them. The germline V gene encodes CDR1 SGHRS and CDR2 YFSETQ.